This is a list of T cell receptor beta chains from one sample in a study of cytomegalovirus exposure and HLA in healthy donors. Some clones are missing from TCRdb's copy, which holds only in-frame ones; the method was immunoSEQ multiplex PCR. The table counts around 44,000 clones; 5.5% to 7% lies in the top ten. The sequencing input was PBMCs. The receptors come from a male donor in good health and CMV-seropositive. The CDR3 runs from the conserved cysteine through the conserved F or W. The order of the fields is V gene, D gene, J gene, CDR3 DNA, CDR3 protein. D genes are given only for firm matches.

>TRBV6-5|NA|TRBJ1-2
TGTGCCAGCAGTCCCAGGGGAATCTATGGCTACACCTTC
CASSPRGIYGYTF
>TRBV11-2|NA|TRBJ1-1
TGTGCCAGCAGCTCCCTCGCGGCGAACACTGAAGCTTTCTTT
CASSSLAANTEAFF
>TRBV5-1|NA|TRBJ2-6
TGCGCCAGCAGCCCTCGTACAGACTCTGGGGCCAACGTCCTGACTTTC
CASSPRTDSGANVLTF
>TRBV9|TRBD1|TRBJ2-7
TGTGCCAGCAGCGCACGACAGGGGGCCGTGGGCGAGCAGTACTTC
CASSARQGAVGEQYF
>TRBV6-4|NA|TRBJ1-4
TGTGCCAGCAGTGACTCGAGTGCCGGAAAACTGTTTTTT
CASSDSSAGKLFF
>TRBV5-1|NA|TRBJ2-2
TGCGCCAGCAGCTTGTCGATTCTTGGGGCGGCCACCGGGGAGCTGTTTTTT
CASSLSILGAATGELFF
>TRBV28|NA|TRBJ1-1
TGTGCCAGCAGTTCCCCCAGCGAGGGGGGGGAAGCTTTCTTT
CASSSPSEGGEAFF
>TRBV4-3|NA|TRBJ1-2
TGCGCCAGCAGCCAACCGGAAGGGGGAGGCTACACCTTC
CASSQPEGGGYTF
>TRBV7-9|TRBD2|TRBJ2-1
TGTGCCAGCAGCCCTCGAAGCGGGGGGGAAGAGTTCTTC
CASSPRSGGEEFF
>TRBV7-9|TRBD1|TRBJ1-1
TGTGCCAGCAGCTCGGACAGGGGGCCGGACACTGAAGCTTTCTTT
CASSSDRGPDTEAFF
>TRBV6-1|NA|TRBJ1-1
TGTGCCAGCAGTGAGCGGGGCACTGAAGCTTTCTTT
CASSERGTEAFF
>TRBV7-2|NA|TRBJ2-3
TGTGCCAGCAGCCCACCAGGGGGGCTAGGGGATACGCAGTATTTT
CASSPPGGLGDTQYF
>TRBV4-3|NA|TRBJ2-2
TGCGCCAGCAGCCAAAATGCCGGGACGAACACCGGGGAGCTGTTTTTT
CASSQNAGTNTGELFF
>TRBV4-2|TRBD2|TRBJ2-7
TGTGCCAGCAGCCAAGGATCCGGACTAGCGGGGACCTACGAGCAGTACTTC
CASSQGSGLAGTYEQYF
>TRBV4-1|NA|TRBJ1-4
TGCGCCAGCAGCCAAGACAGGGGTCGCCGCCATCATGGAAAACTGTTTTTT
CASSQDRGRRHHGKLFF
>TRBV4-1|NA|TRBJ2-1
TGCGCCAGCAGCCAAGGACCCCCGCAGGGCCCCTACAATGAGCAGTTCTTC
CASSQGPPQGPYNEQFF
>TRBV29-1|NA|TRBJ2-7
TGCAGCGCCCAGGGAACCTACGAGCAGTACTTC
CSAQGTYEQYF
>TRBV7-9|TRBD2|TRBJ2-1
TGTGCCAGCAGCTGGACTAGCGGCTCCTACAATGAGCAGTTCTTC
CASSWTSGSYNEQFF
>TRBV19|TRBD1|TRBJ1-1
TGTGCCAGTAGTATCCGGGGACAGGGCGCTGAAGCTTTCTTT
CASSIRGQGAEAFF
>TRBV7-9|NA|TRBJ2-5
TGTGCCAGCAGCTTATCTTATGCGGAAGAGACCCAGTACTTC
CASSLSYAEETQYF
>TRBV12-1|NA|TRBJ1-5
TGTGCCAGCAGCTTTGTATTTTTTGGGACAGGGGGCTATGGCAATCAGCCCCAGCATTTT
CASSFVFFGTGGYGNQPQHF
>TRBV5-1|TRBD1|TRBJ1-2
TGCGCCAGCAGCGGCAGGGGGCCATATCTAAATGGCTACACCTTC
CASSGRGPYLNGYTF
>TRBV6-5|NA|TRBJ1-1
TGTGCCAGCAGCAACAGGATGAACACTGAAGCTTTCTTT
CASSNRMNTEAFF
>TRBV5-1|TRBD1|TRBJ2-7
TGCGCCAGCAGCCCAACCTGGGACAGTCCTCTCTACGAGCAGTACTTC
CASSPTWDSPLYEQYF
>TRBV4-3|NA|TRBJ1-5
TGCGCCAGCAGCCAGCCCACGACACATAGCAATCAGCCCCAGCATTTT
CASSQPTTHSNQPQHF
>TRBV7-6|TRBD2|TRBJ2-2
TGTGCCAGCAGCGAGGGACTAGCGAACACCGGGGAGCTGTTTTTT
CASSEGLANTGELFF
>TRBV2|NA|TRBJ2-3
TGTGCCAGATCTAGACAGGCCCCCACAGATACGCGGTATTTT
CARSRQAPTDTRYF
>TRBV30|NA|TRBJ1-4
TGTGCCGGGGAGCGGTTGGCTAATGAAAAACTGTTTTTT
CAGERLANEKLFF
>TRBV2|TRBD1|TRBJ2-5
TGTGCCAGATATCACCTTGGACAGGGTAGAGAGACCCAGTACTTC
CARYHLGQGRETQYF
>TRBV28|NA|TRBJ1-2
TGTGCCAGCAGTGATAGACTAGGTGGCTACACCTTC
CASSDRLGGYTF
>TRBV7-6|NA|TRBJ1-5
TGTGCCAGCAGCTTATATGGCTCTAGCAATCAGCCCCAGCATTTT
CASSLYGSSNQPQHF
>TRBV7-6|NA|TRBJ2-1
TGTGCCAGCAGCTTCGCTAAGAATGAGCAGTTCTTC
CASSFAKNEQFF
>TRBV6-1|NA|TRBJ1-4
TGTGCCAGCAGCCCGGGCCCGGAGGGTGAAAAACTGTTTTTT
CASSPGPEGEKLFF
>TRBV6-5|NA|TRBJ1-3
TGTGCCAGCAGTTACGGACTGAGCTCTGGAAACACCATATATTTT
CASSYGLSSGNTIYF
>TRBV5-3|TRBD1|TRBJ2-3
TGTGCCACCCCCACGGGACAGGGTCCACGAGATACGCAGTATTTT
CATPTGQGPRDTQYF
>TRBV7-2|NA|TRBJ1-2
TGTGCCAGCAGCTTAGGACGACGGGACTATGGCTACACCTTC
CASSLGRRDYGYTF
>TRBV18|TRBD2|TRBJ2-7
TGTGCCAGCTCACCTTCAAGCTCAGGTCGGGGGGGGCCGGCCTACGAGCAGTACTTC
CASSPSSSGRGGPAYEQYF
>TRBV12-5|NA|TRBJ1-1
TGTGCTAGTGGTTTGCCCGGACAACCGGGAGGGAACACTGAAGCTTTCTTT
CASGLPGQPGGNTEAFF
>TRBV5-6|TRBD1|TRBJ2-7
TGTGCCAGCAGCCTTGGACCGGGACAGGGGATCAACGAGCAGTACTTC
CASSLGPGQGINEQYF
>TRBV7-9|TRBD1|TRBJ1-3
TGTGCCAGCAGCTTAGCCTCCCTCGGGACAGGGCGCAACACCATATATTTT
CASSLASLGTGRNTIYF
>TRBV7-7|TRBD1|TRBJ1-6
TGTGCCAGCAGCTTAGGGGACAGGGTTACTTCACCCCTCCACTTT
CASSLGDRVTSPLHF